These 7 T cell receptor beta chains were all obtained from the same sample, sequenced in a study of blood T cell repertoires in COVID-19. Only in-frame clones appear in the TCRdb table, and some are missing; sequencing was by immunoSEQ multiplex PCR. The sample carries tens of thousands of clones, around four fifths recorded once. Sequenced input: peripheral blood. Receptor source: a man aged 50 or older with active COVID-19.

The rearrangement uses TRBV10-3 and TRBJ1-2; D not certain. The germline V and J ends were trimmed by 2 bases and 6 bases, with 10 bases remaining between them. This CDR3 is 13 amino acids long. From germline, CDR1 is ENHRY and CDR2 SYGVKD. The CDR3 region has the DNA TGTGCCATCAGTGAGCGCGTCTTTGATGGCTACACCTTC. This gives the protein CAISERVFDGYTF.

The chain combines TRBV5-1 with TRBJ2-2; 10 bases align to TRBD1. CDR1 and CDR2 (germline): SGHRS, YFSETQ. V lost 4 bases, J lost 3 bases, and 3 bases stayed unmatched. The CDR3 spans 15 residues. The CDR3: CASSGTGVDTGELFF. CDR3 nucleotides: TGCGCCAGCAGCGGGACAGGGGTTGACACCGGGGAGCTGTTTTTT.

The CDR3 DNA is TGTGCCAGCAGTTTATGGGCTCCTCGGGGGCGGGGGTCCATTGGGGATACGCAGTATTTT. It yields the protein CASSLWAPRGRGSIGDTQYF. The V and J genes are TRBV27 and TRBJ2-3; possible D gene TRBD2, 7 bases. CDR1 MNHEY and CDR2 SMNVEV come from the germline V gene (reference sequence). The CDR3 loop spans 20 amino acids. V lost 1 base and J 6 bases, leaving 29 bases between the germline ends.

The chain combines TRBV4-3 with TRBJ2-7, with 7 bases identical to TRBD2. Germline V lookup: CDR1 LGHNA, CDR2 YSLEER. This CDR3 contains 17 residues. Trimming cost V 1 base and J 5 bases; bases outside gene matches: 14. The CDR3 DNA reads TGCGCCAGCAGCCAAGCTCCCGCCGGGGAGGGGAGGGACGAGCAGTACTTC. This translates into CASSQAPAGEGRDEQYF.

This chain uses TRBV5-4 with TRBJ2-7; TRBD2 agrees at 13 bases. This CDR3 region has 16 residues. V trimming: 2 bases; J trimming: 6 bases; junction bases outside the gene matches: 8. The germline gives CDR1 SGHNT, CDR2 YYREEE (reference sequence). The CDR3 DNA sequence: TGTGCCAGCAGCTTAGGAGGACTAGCGGGAGTGGTCGAGCAGTACTTC. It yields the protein CASSLGGLAGVVEQYF.

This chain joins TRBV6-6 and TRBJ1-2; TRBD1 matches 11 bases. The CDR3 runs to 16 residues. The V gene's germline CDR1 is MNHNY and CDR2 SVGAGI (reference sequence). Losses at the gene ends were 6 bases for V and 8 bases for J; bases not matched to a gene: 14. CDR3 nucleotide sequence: TGTGCCAGCAGCTCCAATCTAGGACAGGGGGCGTCGGGCTACACCTTC. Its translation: CASSSNLGQGASGYTF.

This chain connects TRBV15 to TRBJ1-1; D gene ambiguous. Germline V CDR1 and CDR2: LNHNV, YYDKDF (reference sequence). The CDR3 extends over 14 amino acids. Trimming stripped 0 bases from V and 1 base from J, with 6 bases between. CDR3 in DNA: TGTGCCACCAGCAGAGAAGGAGGGAACACTGAAGCTTTCTTT. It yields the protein CATSREGGNTEAFF.